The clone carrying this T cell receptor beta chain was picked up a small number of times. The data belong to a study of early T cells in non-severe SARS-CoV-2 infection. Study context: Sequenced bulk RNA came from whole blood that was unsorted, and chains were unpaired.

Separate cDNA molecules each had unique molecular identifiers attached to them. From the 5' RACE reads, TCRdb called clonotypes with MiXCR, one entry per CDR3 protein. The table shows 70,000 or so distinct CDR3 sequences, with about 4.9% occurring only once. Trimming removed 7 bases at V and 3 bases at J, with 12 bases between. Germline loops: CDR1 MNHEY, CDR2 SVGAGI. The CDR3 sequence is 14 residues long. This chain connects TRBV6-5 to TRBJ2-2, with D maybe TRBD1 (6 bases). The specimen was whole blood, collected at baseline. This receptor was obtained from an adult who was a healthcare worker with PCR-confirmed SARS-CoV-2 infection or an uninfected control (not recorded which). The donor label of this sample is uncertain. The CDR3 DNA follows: TGTGCCAGCAACAGAAACAGGGACACCGGGGAGCTGTTTTTT. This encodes CASNRNRDTGELFF.